This is a list of T cell receptor beta chains from one sample in a study of blood T cell repertoires in COVID-19. Sequencing used immunoSEQ multiplex PCR; TCRdb keeps in-frame clones, though not all of them. The repertoire holds 250,000 to 350,000 clones, with around 87% as singletons. The specimen was PBMCs or T cells enriched from blood (not recorded which). These receptor sequences come from a woman aged 18-30 years who had recovered from COVID-19. Each CDR3 is given with its conserved first and last residue. Fields, in order: V gene, J gene, D gene, CDR3 protein, CDR3 DNA. The D gene is left open where the match is weak.

TRBV9,TRBJ2-3,NA,CASSVFLTDTQYF,TGTGCCAGCAGCGTATTCCTCACAGATACGCAGTATTTT
TRBV3-1/TRBV3-2,TRBJ1-1,NA,CASSRPGENTEAFF,TGTGCCAGCAGCCGGCCAGGGGAGAACACTGAAGCTTTCTTT
TRBV13,TRBJ1-4,NA,CASSYGTGRGEKLFF,TGTGCCAGCAGCTATGGAACAGGGAGAGGGGAAAAACTGTTTTTT
TRBV13,TRBJ2-1,TRBD2,CASSLGVYGGLAGDNEQFF,TGTGCCAGCAGCTTAGGCGTTTATGGTGGGCTAGCGGGGGACAATGAGCAGTTCTTC
TRBV19,TRBJ2-3,TRBD1,CASKAGGIWYF,TGTGCCAGTAAGGCAGGGGGTATTTGGTATTTT
TRBV5-1,TRBJ1-2,TRBD1,CASSLGDRLQNYGYTF,TGCGCCAGCAGCTTGGGGGACAGGCTTCAAAACTATGGCTACACCTTC
TRBV19,TRBJ2-2,NA,CASSMSRGLTGELFF,TGTGCCAGTAGTATGTCGAGGGGACTCACCGGGGAGCTGTTTTTT
TRBV2,TRBJ1-2,NA,CASSEVTPTF,TGTGCCAGCAGTGAAGTAACACCCACCTTC
TRBV5-6,TRBJ1-1,NA,CASSLDIAEAFF,TGTGCCAGCAGCCTGGACATCGCTGAAGCTTTCTTT
TRBV5-1,TRBJ1-2,NA,CASSLARGSVNYGYTF,TGCGCCAGCAGCTTGGCAAGGGGCTCCGTGAACTATGGCTACACCTTC
TRBV19,TRBJ1-5,TRBD1,CASSDRGWNQPQHF,TGTGCCAGTAGCGACAGGGGTTGGAATCAGCCCCAGCATTTT
TRBV4-1,TRBJ1-4,NA,CASRVPGARDEKLFF,TGCGCCAGCAGGGTCCCAGGGGCGCGGGATGAAAAACTGTTTTTT
TRBV10-2,TRBJ1-6,NA,CASSAAGLYNSPLHF,TGCGCCAGCAGTGCGGCGGGGTTATATAATTCACCCCTCCACTTT
TRBV5-1,TRBJ2-5,TRBD2,CASSFLASAGLQETQYF,TGCGCCAGCAGCTTCCTAGCTTCAGCGGGGCTCCAAGAGACCCAGTACTTC
TRBV9,TRBJ1-2,TRBD1,CASSLVGTGGIYGYTF,TGTGCCAGCAGCCTTGTCGGGACAGGGGGCATATATGGCTACACCTTC
TRBV6-2/TRBV6-3,TRBJ2-1,TRBD2,CASSPTSGGYNEQFF,TGTGCCAGCAGCCCTACTAGCGGGGGTTACAATGAGCAGTTCTTC